This T cell receptor beta chain stems from a study of Ad26.COV2.S vaccination and SARS-CoV-2 variants. As for the study in general: Donor got 5x10^10 or 1x10^11 viral particles of Ad26.COV2.S. Study-level findings and limits: Vaccine and placebo recipients had similar non-spike TCR breadth. Spike-specific TCR breadth was greater in vaccine than placebo recipients.

Treatment meaning: roughly 19 received Ad26.COV2.S at low or high dose, single or two shots; roughly five received placebo; per-sample allocation not given. Repertoires come from day 63 after the first vaccine or placebo injection. This adult donor, from Boston, was 18-55 years old. Here immunoSEQ multiplex PCR was the method, and the copy in TCRdb shows in-frame clones only, minus some. The table records hundreds of thousands of clones, around 86% of them present only once. Looked up from germline, CDR1 is LGHNA and CDR2 is YSLEER. The CDR3 has 16 residues. V shed 0 bases, J shed 4 bases, and the junction held 8 bases outside the gene matches. Points on this clone: Its antigen is not known.

The TCR sequence derives from a person aged 18-65 years who received the Ad26.COV2.S COVID-19 vaccine or a placebo. The sample in question was peripheral blood, obtained in a trial of Ad26.COV2.S vaccine versus placebo. This chain connects TRBV4-3 to TRBJ1-1, with TRBD1 matching over 7 bases. The CDR3 DNA sequence: TGCGCCAGCAGCCAAGATCGGACAGGTCATGCCACTGAAGCTTTCTTT. Its translation is CASSQDRTGHATEAFF.